These 17 T cell receptor beta chains were sequenced from one sample in a study of blood T cells in healthy people across ages. Combining a sample-barcoded 5' primer with a J-beta primer mix, a second PCR ran for roughly 6 to 12 cycles. MiXCR, run by TCRdb on the 5' RACE reads, gives a single entry per CDR3 protein. The table has more than 650,000 distinct CDR3 sequences, 22% seen once. The sample was blood. The receptors shown here come from a man in his sixties or seventies in good health.

This chain links TRBV28 with TRBJ2-5; no firm D call. This CDR3 contains 14 residues. V was trimmed by 5 bases and J by 5 bases, leaving 15 bases between them. Germline V gene lookup returns CDR1 MDHEN and CDR2 SYDVKM. The CDR3 sequence: CASSPQESRETQYF. The CDR3 bases are TGTGCCAGCAGTCCCCAGGAATCGAGGGAGACCCAGTACTTC.

This clonotype showed up just a few times. The genes are TRBV2 and TRBJ2-2; 10 bases map to TRBD1. Losses at the gene ends were 9 bases for V and 4 bases for J; bases not matched to a gene: 5. This CDR3 contains 14 residues. Germline V gives CDR1 SNHLY, CDR2 FYNNEI. This CDR3 is CARTGTGVTGELFF. The CDR3 DNA is TGTGCCAGAACCGGGACAGGGGTCACCGGGGAGCTGTTTTTT. Full variable domain (remainder filled in from reference TRBV2 and TRBJ2-2): EPEVTQTPSHQVTQMGQEVILRCVPISNHLYFYWYRQILGQKVEFLVSFYNNEISEKSEIFDDQFSVERPDGSNFTLKIRSTKLEDSAMYFCARTGTGVTGELFFGEGSRLTVL.

The chain has TRBV12-3 or TRBV12-4 and TRBJ2-7; the match to TRBD1 covers 10 bases. V lost 3 bases and J lost 4; bases outside the gene matches: 6. The CDR3 has 15 residues. CDR3 residues: CASSFDRGRVYEQYF. DNA for the CDR3: TGTGCCAGCAGTTTCGACAGGGGGCGCGTATACGAGCAGTACTTC.

This clonotype was seen a handful of times. The rearrangement uses TRBV6-2 or TRBV6-3 and TRBJ1-1; D not certain. Germline loops: CDR1 MNHEY, CDR2 SVGEGT. This CDR3 is built from 16 residues. The ends were cut back, 1 base at V and 1 base at J, with 13 bases in the middle. CDR3 bases: TGTGCCAGCAGTTACTTTCCCGGGAGGACGAACACTGAAGCTTTCTTT. Residues: CASSYFPGRTNTEAFF.

The V and J genes are TRBV7-2 and TRBJ2-1; unclear D gene. Germline loops: CDR1 SGHTA, CDR2 FQGNSA. The CDR3 totals 17 residues. V lost 1 base to trimming and J lost 3 bases, with 16 bases between them. This CDR3 is CASSLGVRRPFYNEQFF. As DNA, the CDR3 is TGTGCCAGCAGCTTAGGAGTTCGGCGGCCGTTCTACAATGAGCAGTTCTTC.

This chain connects TRBV20-1 to TRBJ1-4, with TRBD1 matching 7 bases. With V trimmed by 5 bases and J by 7 bases, 13 bases remained unmatched. Germline loops: CDR1 DFQATT, CDR2 SNEGSKA (reference sequence). CDR3 length: 15 amino acids. The CDR3 DNA sequence: TGCAGTGCTCGCAGGGGGACAAATTTTGGTGAAAAACTGTTTTTT. Protein product: CSARRGTNFGEKLFF.

This clonotype was picked up a small number of times. This chain uses TRBV20-1 with TRBJ1-4; a possible D gene is TRBD1 (5 bases). The CDR3 consists of 15 residues. Germline-derived CDR1 and CDR2 are DFQATT and SNEGSKA (reference sequence). The V end lost 0 bases, the J end lost 7 bases, and 15 bases lay between the germline ends. CDR3 DNA sequence: TGCAGTGCTAGAGACCCCGCAGGGTCGGGTGAAAAACTGTTTTTT. Its translation: CSARDPAGSGEKLFF.

This chain joins TRBV10-3 and TRBJ1-6, with TRBD1 as a possible D gene (6 bases). The CDR3 extends over 11 amino acids. Germline V gene lookup returns CDR1 ENHRY and CDR2 SYGVKD. Trimming pared 8 bases from V and 10 bases from J, leaving 9 bases between. This CDR3 is CAIGGGSPLHF. The CDR3, as DNA: TGTGCCATCGGGGGCGGGTCACCCCTCCACTTT.

The V call is TRBV29-1, the J call TRBJ2-3, with D possibly called TRBD1 or TRBD2 (5 bases each). This CDR3 has 14 amino acids. Germline loops: CDR1 SQVTM, CDR2 ANQGSEA. CDR3 coding DNA: TGCAACGTCGTCGGGACCCCGGCCCCAGATACGCAGTATTTT. Translated: CNVVGTPAPDTQYF.

This clonotype was counted between two and nine times. The chain links TRBV12-3 or TRBV12-4 to TRBJ2-1; no reliable D call. CDR3 length equals 12 residues. The V end was cut by 7 bases, the J end by 8 bases, with 12 bases between. The CDR3 DNA sequence: TGTGCCAGCACCAGTAGGGTGGATGAGCAGTTCTTC. It encodes CASTSRVDEQFF.

This clonotype was picked up a small number of times. V usage is TRBV20-1 and J usage is TRBJ2-1, with 10 bases lining up with TRBD2. The ends lost 3 bases at V and 5 bases at J; junction bases unmatched: 7. The CDR3 covers 15 residues. Germline loops: CDR1 DFQATT, CDR2 SNEGSKA (reference sequence). The CDR3 loop is CSASPLAGANNEQFF. CDR3 bases: TGCAGTGCTAGTCCCCTAGCGGGGGCCAACAATGAGCAGTTCTTC.

In its sample, this clonotype was seen many times. V is TRBV7-8 and J is TRBJ1-2; 9 nucleotides match TRBD1. V lost 5 bases and J lost 0; bases outside the gene matches: 10. The CDR3 sequence is 17 residues long. Germline assignment: CDR1 SGHVS and CDR2 FQNEAQ. CDR3 nucleotides: TGTGCCAGCAGCCCCTCCGGGACAGGGAATCCTAACTATGGCTACACCTTC. Translated: CASSPSGTGNPNYGYTF.

The DNA for the CDR3 is TGTGCCAGCAGCTTAGATTGGGATTCGAGCAATCAGCCCCAGCATTTT. It yields the protein CASSLDWDSSNQPQHF. The chain couples TRBV7-9 to TRBJ1-5; D remains ambiguous. V was trimmed by 1 base and J by 1 base, leaving 11 bases between them. The germline CDR1 and CDR2 sequences are SEHNR and FQNEAQ (reference sequence). This CDR3 has 16 residues.

Many counts were recorded for this clonotype. The CDR3 region has the DNA TGCGCCAGCAGCTTACAGGGGATGGAGGTAGAAAAACTGTTTTTT. It codes for CASSLQGMEVEKLFF. The gene calls are TRBV5-1 and TRBJ1-4; 7 nucleotides agree with TRBD1. The CDR3 sequence is 15 residues long. The germline V gene has CDR1 SGHRS and CDR2 YFSETQ. The ends lost 2 bases at V and 8 bases at J; junction bases unmatched: 9.

The J gene is TRBJ2-7, the V gene TRBV12-3 or TRBV12-4, with D hard to call. CDR3 length: 13 amino acids. V dropped 7 bases and J dropped 2 bases, with 12 bases sitting between them. Written as DNA, the CDR3 is TGTGCCAGCAACCGGGCAGTAACCTACGAGCAGTACGTC. Residues: CASNRAVTYEQYV.

A few counts support this clonotype. The rearrangement joins TRBV20-1 to TRBJ1-4; D not resolved. CDR3 length: 13 amino acids. V lost 1 base, J lost 8 bases, and 11 bases lay in between. Germline CDR1 and CDR2: DFQATT and SNEGSKA (reference sequence). CDR3 sequence: CSARGAGKEKLFF. Here the CDR3 DNA reads TGCAGTGCTAGAGGGGCGGGTAAAGAAAAACTGTTTTTT.

This clonotype was recorded a few times. V is TRBV29-1 and J is TRBJ2-5; possibly TRBD2 for D (6 bases). Germline V lookup: CDR1 SQVTM, CDR2 ANQGSEA. The CDR3 covers 14 residues. Trimming removed 7 bases at V and 7 bases at J, with 22 bases between. CDR3 amino acids: CSGRLSGAGGTQYF. The CDR3 DNA sequence: TGCAGCGGCAGATTATCAGGCGCCGGGGGGACCCAGTACTTC.